Each of the 30 T cell receptor beta chains below was sequenced from the same sample in a study of OX40 agonist ivuxolimab in advanced cancers. Method: immunoSEQ multiplex PCR; TCRdb's copy keeps in-frame clones and lacks some. The top ten clones hold around 25% of a sample with more than 70,000 clones, around four fifths of them seen once. Sequenced material: CD4+ or CD8+ T cells sorted from blood, taken in a trial of the OX40 agonist ivuxolimab. All receptors derive from an adult with an advanced solid tumor such as melanoma, head and neck, liver or kidney cancer.

This chain uses TRBV4-2 with TRBJ2-2; 12 positions match TRBD2. The germline CDR1 and CDR2 sequences are LGHNA and YNFKEQ. Losses at the gene ends were 8 bases for V and 0 bases for J; bases not matched to a gene: 7. This CDR3 is 17 amino acids long. The CDR3: CASQGLAGSANTGELFF. CDR3 sequence (DNA): TGTGCCAGCCAAGGACTAGCGGGGTCCGCGAACACCGGGGAGCTGTTTTTT.

This clone was observed a handful of times. The rearrangement uses TRBV6-5 and TRBJ1-1; TRBD1 aligns across 8 bases. Germline CDR1 reads MNHEY; CDR2 reads SVGAGI. The CDR3 extends over 12 amino acids. With 6 bases clipped from V and 7 bases from J, the junction kept 4 bases outside the gene matches. The CDR3 bases are TGTGCCAGCAGCCTCGGGACAGGTGAAGCTTTCTTT. The encoded protein is CASSLGTGEAFF.

This clone was picked up one time. The chain uses TRBV5-1 and TRBJ2-4; the match to TRBD1 covers 10 bases. V lost 2 bases, J lost 7 bases, and 3 bases stayed unmatched. Germline-derived CDR1 and CDR2 are SGHRS and YFSETQ. This CDR3 region has 14 residues. The DNA of the CDR3 is TGCGCCAGCAGCTTTGGGACAGGGGTGAACATTCAGTACTTC. Its translation: CASSFGTGVNIQYF. The full variable domain, in which reference TRBV5-1 and TRBJ2-4 provide the parts outside the CDR3, is KAGVTQTPRYLIKTRGQQVTLSCSPISGHRSVSWYQQTPGQGLQFLFEYFSETQRNKGNFPGRFSGRQFSNSRSEMNVSTLELGDSALYLCASSFGTGVNIQYFGAGTRLSVL.

By sample fraction, this clone is medium-sized (0.01 to 0.1%). This rearrangement joins TRBV15 to TRBJ2-3, with D perhaps matching TRBD1 or TRBD2 (5 bases each). CDR1 and CDR2 (germline): LNHNV, YYDKDF (reference sequence). The CDR3 is 14 amino acids. The V and J ends lost 1 base and 3 bases respectively, with 8 bases between them. DNA for the CDR3: TGTGCCACCAGCAGAGGAGGGGATACAGATACGCAGTATTTT. Translated, it gives CATSRGGDTDTQYF.

The CDR3 bases are TGTGCCAGCAGCAACAGGTTCTCTGGGGCCAACGTCCTGACTTTC. This gives the protein CASSNRFSGANVLTF. The V and J genes are TRBV7-2 and TRBJ2-6, with D possibly matching TRBD1 (5 bases). V was cut by 5 bases and J by 0 bases, with 8 bases left in between. The germline gives CDR1 SGHTA, CDR2 FQGNSA. The CDR3 extends over 15 amino acids.

As regards this clone: The same CDR3 arises from other DNA sequences in this sample as well. The rearrangement links TRBV5-1 to TRBJ2-2; the D gene is possibly TRBD1 (5 bases). The CDR3 consists of 15 residues. The V end was cut by 1 base, the J end by 0 bases, with 7 bases between. Germline V gene sequence: CDR1 SGHRS, CDR2 YFSETQ. Here the CDR3 reads CASSLQGANTGELFF. CDR3 sequence (DNA): TGCGCCAGCAGCTTGCAGGGCGCGAACACCGGGGAGCTGTTTTTT.

The genes are TRBV29-1 and TRBJ2-1; tentatively, D is TRBD1 (6 bases). V was trimmed by 8 bases and J by 6 bases, leaving 14 bases between them. Per the germline V gene, CDR1 is SQVTM and CDR2 is ANQGSEA. The CDR3 covers 12 residues. For the CDR3, the DNA is TGCAGCTCCCAGAGGGGGTCCAATGAGCAGTTCTTC. Its translation is CSSQRGSNEQFF.

The V gene is TRBV19, the J gene TRBJ2-5; D might be TRBD2 (5 bases). Germline V gene sequence: CDR1 LNHDA, CDR2 SQIVND (reference sequence). This CDR3 spans 15 amino acids. Between the trimmed V and J ends, which lost 3 bases and 5 bases, there was a span of 16 bases. CDR3 region: CASSIPRGVRETQYF. The CDR3 coding sequence is TGTGCCAGTAGTATTCCCCGGGGAGTTAGGGAGACCCAGTACTTC.

The chain has TRBV5-1 and TRBJ2-5; D gene unclear. The ends were cut back, 4 bases at V and 3 bases at J, with 7 bases in the middle. CDR1 and CDR2 from the germline V gene are SGHRS and YFSETQ. This CDR3 has 12 amino acids. In DNA, the CDR3 is TGCGCCAGCAGCGTCGTAGAAGAGACCCAGTACTTC. The encoded protein is CASSVVEETQYF.

The chain uses TRBV7-8 and TRBJ2-6; TRBD1 might be the D (6 bases). From germline, CDR1 is SGHVS and CDR2 FQNEAQ. V was cut by 4 bases and J by 7 bases, with 17 bases left in between. The CDR3 is 16 residues long. The CDR3 nucleotides are TGTGCCAGCAGCTGGTTAGGGGGTGGAGGAGCCAACGTCCTGACTTTC. Its protein product is CASSWLGGGGANVLTF.

The rearrangement links TRBV6-9 to TRBJ1-5, with D unclear. The CDR3 sequence is 13 residues long. Deletions cut 4 bases from V and 5 bases from J, with 9 bases between. Germline assignment: CDR1 MNHGY and CDR2 SVAAGI. CDR3 amino acids: CASSFGRDQPQHF. The CDR3 region has the DNA TGTGCCAGCAGTTTTGGACGGGATCAGCCCCAGCATTTT.

This chain joins TRBV11-2 and TRBJ2-5, with 8 positions matching TRBD1. Germline CDR1 SGHAT, CDR2 FQNNGV. J gave up 1 base and V 4 bases, and 11 bases lay outside the gene matches. The CDR3 is 17 residues long. The CDR3 loop is CASSSLKGQGRQETQYF. CDR3 DNA sequence: TGTGCCAGCAGCTCACTAAAAGGACAGGGACGCCAAGAGACCCAGTACTTC.

V usage is TRBV6-5 and J usage is TRBJ1-5, with D uncertain. Germline V gene sequence: CDR1 MNHEY, CDR2 SVGAGI. Trimming stripped 7 bases from V and 3 bases from J, with 10 bases between. CDR3 length equals 13 residues. In nucleotides, the CDR3 is TGTGCCAGCACCCCGGGCATCAATCAGCCCCAGCATTTT. Protein: CASTPGINQPQHF.

V gene TRBV5-1 combines with J gene TRBJ2-5; D unresolved. The CDR3 is 15 amino acids. Germline V lookup: CDR1 SGHRS, CDR2 YFSETQ. Trimming left V 0 bases short and J 5 bases short, with 14 bases between. This chain's CDR3 is CASSLAGSTGETQYF. Written as DNA, the CDR3 is TGCGCCAGCAGCTTGGCAGGCTCCACTGGGGAGACCCAGTACTTC.

The chain uses TRBV6-1 and TRBJ1-2; D unresolved. V was cut by 4 bases and J by 5 bases, with 8 bases left in between. The CDR3 sequence is 12 residues long. From germline, CDR1 is MNHNS and CDR2 SASEGT. The CDR3 protein is CASSAVQYGYTF. The CDR3 DNA is TGTGCCAGCAGTGCTGTACAGTATGGCTACACCTTC.

The chain carries TRBV7-8 and TRBJ2-7; D might be TRBD1 (5 bases). Trimming took off 1 base at V and 3 bases at J, with 16 bases between the two ends. This CDR3 contains 16 residues. CDR1 is SGHVS, CDR2 FQNEAQ, per germline. The CDR3, as DNA: TGTGCCAGCAGCTTAGGACGGATCGATCAGGGCTACGAGCAGTACTTC. Amino acids: CASSLGRIDQGYEQYF.

This clone was found once. The rearrangement joins TRBV28 to TRBJ1-2; 7 nucleotides match TRBD1. There are 15 residues in the CDR3. V lost 7 bases to trimming and J lost 6 bases; unmatched junction nucleotides: 14. Germline assignment: CDR1 MDHEN and CDR2 SYDVKM. This CDR3 is CASTRPTGDVDGYTF. The CDR3 DNA follows: TGTGCCAGCACCCGCCCAACAGGGGACGTCGATGGCTACACCTTC.

As DNA, the CDR3 is TGTGCCAGTAGGCCTCTGCGTATTCCGGATGAAAAACTGTTTTTT. Translating it yields CASRPLRIPDEKLFF. The chain combines TRBV19 with TRBJ1-4; D gene unclear. The V end lost 6 bases, the J end lost 6 bases, and 17 bases lay between the germline ends. The length of the CDR3 is 15 residues. CDR1 is LNHDA, CDR2 SQIVND, per germline (reference sequence).

The V call is TRBV6-5, the J call TRBJ1-1; 7 nucleotides align to TRBD1. The V segment lost 2 bases and the J segment 4 bases; nucleotides outside the gene matches: 4. This CDR3 is built from 14 residues. Germline CDR1 and CDR2: MNHEY and SVGAGI. CDR3: CASSYGQGGTEAFF. The CDR3 coding sequence is TGTGCCAGCAGTTACGGGCAGGGGGGCACTGAAGCTTTCTTT.

V is TRBV9 and J is TRBJ1-3; no firm D call. The ends were cut back, 0 bases at V and 2 bases at J, with 9 bases in the middle. The CDR3 is 15 residues long. The germline CDR1 and CDR2 sequences are SGDLS and YYNGEE. CDR3 bases: TGTGCCAGCAGCGTAGATAGCGTTGCTGGAAACACCATATATTTT. It yields the protein CASSVDSVAGNTIYF.

This clone was counted only a few times. The chain links TRBV5-4 to TRBJ2-7; D unclear. The CDR3 extends over 12 amino acids. V gave up 2 bases and J gave up 6 bases, with 9 bases separating them. Germline CDR1 is SGHNT and CDR2 is YYREEE (reference sequence). As DNA, the CDR3 is TGTGCCAGCAGCTTTGTAGCCGGCGAGCAGTACTTC. It yields the protein CASSFVAGEQYF.

The chain has TRBV29-1 and TRBJ2-5, with 9 bases fitting TRBD2. The CDR3 covers 12 residues. V dropped 7 bases and J dropped 4; count of bases not matched to a gene: 4. Germline CDR1 is SQVTM and CDR2 is ANQGSEA. The CDR3: CSASGGRETQYF. DNA for the CDR3: TGCAGCGCGAGCGGGGGGCGAGAGACCCAGTACTTC.

The chain uses TRBV4-3 and TRBJ2-7; D not certain. Between the trimmed V and J ends, which lost 4 bases and 3 bases, there was a span of 16 bases. The CDR3 has 15 amino acids. CDR1 is LGHNA and CDR2 is YSLEER in the germline V gene. As DNA, the CDR3 is TGCGCCAGCAGCCCCGAGCAGGAGTCTTTCTACGAGCAGTACTTC. Protein sequence: CASSPEQESFYEQYF.

The rearrangement joins TRBV5-1 to TRBJ2-4, with 8 bases lining up with TRBD2. The CDR3 extends over 15 amino acids. The trim removed 4 bases at V and 8 bases at J, leaving 11 bases unmatched. Germline V gene data show CDR1 as SGHRS and CDR2 as YFSETQ. CDR3 amino acids: CASSPGGGPADIQYF. DNA for the CDR3: TGCGCCAGCAGCCCGGGAGGGGGGCCGGCGGACATTCAGTACTTC.

The chain joins TRBV19 to TRBJ2-1; D gene unclear. Germline V CDR1 and CDR2: LNHDA, SQIVND (reference sequence). The CDR3 is made up of 13 amino acids. V lost 2 bases to trimming and J lost 8 bases, with 10 bases between them. The CDR3 sequence is CASSIRRNDEQFF. CDR3 DNA sequence: TGTGCCAGTAGTATACGTAGAAATGATGAGCAGTTCTTC.

The V gene is TRBV30, the J gene TRBJ2-7; D is unresolved. With 3 bases removed from V and 8 bases from J, the gap between germline ends came to 17 bases. Per the germline V gene, CDR1 is GTSNPN and CDR2 is SVGIG (reference sequence). The CDR3 is 13 residues long. The CDR3 here is CAWRGRFYRKQYF. The CDR3 DNA reads TGTGCCTGGAGAGGCAGGTTTTATAGGAAGCAGTACTTC.

The chain combines TRBV7-9 with TRBJ1-1; 7 bases map to TRBD1. Germline V CDR1 and CDR2: SEHNR, FQNEAQ (reference sequence). Trimming removed 4 bases from V and 11 bases from J; junction bases left unmatched: 7. This CDR3 comprises 12 residues. DNA for the CDR3: TGTGCCAGCAGCTCTACAGGGGACATGGCTTTCTTT. Encoded protein: CASSSTGDMAFF.

This chain joins TRBV7-9 and TRBJ2-1; D is undetermined. This CDR3 comprises 15 residues. The V end lost 5 bases, the J end lost 8 bases, and 19 bases lay between the germline ends. Germline CDR1 is SEHNR and CDR2 is FQNEAQ (reference sequence). CDR3 loop: CASSIIYTLPDEQFF. The CDR3 DNA follows: TGTGCCAGCAGCATTATCTATACCCTGCCGGATGAGCAGTTCTTC.

There are a few counts of this clone. The V gene is TRBV25-1, the J gene TRBJ2-7; no clear D gene. Germline V lookup: CDR1 MGHDK, CDR2 SYGVNS. V lost 4 bases, J lost 2 bases, and 6 bases lay in between. This CDR3 region has 12 residues. The CDR3 nucleotides are TGTGCCAGCAGTGTAGGGACCTACGAGCAGTACTTC. As protein: CASSVGTYEQYF.

The rearrangement joins TRBV5-1 to TRBJ1-1; D unresolved. Germline CDR1 and CDR2: SGHRS and YFSETQ. This CDR3 is 15 amino acids long. Trimming took off 3 bases at V and 1 base at J, with 13 bases between the two ends. CDR3: CASSSQRPRNTEAFF. CDR3 in DNA: TGCGCCAGCAGCTCGCAACGACCCAGGAACACTGAAGCTTTCTTT.